Shown below are 19 T cell receptor beta chains from a single sample sequenced in a study of blood T cells in healthy people across ages. Then a second PCR, running roughly 7 to 12 cycles, was carried out with a sample-barcoded 5' primer and a J-beta primer mix. In TCRdb, the 5' RACE reads were re-called with MiXCR into one record per CDR3 protein. The table shows about 1,800,000 distinct CDR3 sequences, with 28% occurring only once. Specimen: blood. All receptors derive from a woman aged 25 to 39 in good health.

This clonotype appeared many times. J is TRBJ2-3 and V is TRBV20-1, with 8 bases that match TRBD2. This CDR3 region has 16 residues. The junction had 9 bases not matched to a gene; V was cut back by 0 bases and J by 4 bases. CDR1 DFQATT and CDR2 SNEGSKA come from the germline V gene (reference sequence). CDR3 amino acids: CSAREWSSGSADTQYF. DNA for the CDR3: TGCAGTGCTAGAGAGTGGTCTAGCGGGTCCGCAGATACGCAGTATTTT.

This clonotype turned up a few times. The chain recombines TRBV12-3 or TRBV12-4 with TRBJ2-1; TRBD1 matches 10 bases. There are 14 residues in the CDR3. DNA for the CDR3: TGTCCAAGCGAGAGGACAGGGGGTTACAATGAGCAGTTCTTC. It specifies CPSERTGGYNEQFF.

This clonotype appeared a few times. CDR3 nucleotides: TGTGCCAGCAGTTCAGGGGGGGGCCGGAACACTGAAGCTTTCTTT. It specifies CASSSGGGRNTEAFF. The chain is built from TRBV6-5 and TRBJ1-1, with 7 bases matching TRBD1. Trimming removed 4 bases from V and 1 base from J; junction bases left unmatched: 6. Germline lookup yields CDR1 MNHEY and CDR2 SVGAGI. The CDR3 length is 15 residues.

This clonotype was observed at least ten times. The rearrangement links TRBV28 to TRBJ2-7; 9 bases are a match to TRBD2. This CDR3 spans 16 amino acids. Germline V lookup: CDR1 MDHEN, CDR2 SYDVKM. The V gene end was trimmed by 5 bases and the J gene end by 3 bases; junction bases not matched to a gene: 11. The CDR3 region has the DNA TGTGCCAGCAGTCCCCTAGGCGGGGGGGTTTTCTACGAGCAGTACTTC. Amino acids: CASSPLGGGVFYEQYF. Drawing the rest from reference TRBV28 and TRBJ2-7, the complete variable domain is DVKVTQSSRYLVKRTGEKVFLECVQDMDHENMFWYRQDPGLGLRLIYFSYDVKMKEKGDIPEGYSVSREKKERFSLILESASTNQTSMYLCASSPLGGGVFYEQYFGPGTRLTVT.

This chain joins TRBV2 and TRBJ2-1, with D perhaps being TRBD1 or TRBD2 (5 bases each). The CDR3 totals 14 residues. Trimming pared 9 bases from V and 1 base from J, leaving 13 bases between. Germline V gene lookup returns CDR1 SNHLY and CDR2 FYNNEI. For the CDR3, the DNA is TGTGCCAGTGGCTCGGGACGTTCCTACAATGAGCAGTTCTTC. Its protein is CASGSGRSYNEQFF.

This clonotype was seen repeatedly, ten times or more. The rearrangement joins TRBV6-6 to TRBJ1-4, with D perhaps TRBD1 (5 bases). Germline CDR1 reads MNHNY; CDR2 reads SVGAGI (reference sequence). The CDR3 covers 14 residues. Trimming removed 7 bases at V and 0 bases at J, with 9 bases between. The CDR3 coding sequence is TGTGCCAGCACAGACAGTGCAACTAATGAAAAACTGTTTTTT. Translating it yields CASTDSATNEKLFF.

Details on this clonotype: A much bigger clone sits one base away, suggesting this may be a read error. The chain couples TRBV20-1 to TRBJ1-2, with TRBD1 identical over 7 bases. Trimming cost V 0 bases and J 4 bases; bases outside gene matches: 5. This CDR3 comprises 14 residues. Germline CDR1 reads DFQATT; CDR2 reads SNEGSKA (reference sequence). In DNA form, the CDR3 reads TGCAGTGCTAGAGATGGGACAGCGAGCTATGGCTACACCTTC. Its translation: CSARDGTASYGYTF.

The sample holds many counts of this clonotype. The J gene is TRBJ1-6, the V gene TRBV12-3 or TRBV12-4; D is perhaps TRBD1 (6 bases). This CDR3 has 15 residues. Trimming cost V 6 bases and J 7 bases, with 16 bases left between them. DNA of the CDR3: TGTGCCAGCAGCAGGATGGGGGGCGGGAATTCACCCCTCCACTTT. Translation: CASSRMGGGNSPLHF.

This clonotype was seen a few times. This chain joins TRBV11-3 and TRBJ2-2; 9 nucleotides agree with TRBD1. The CDR3 extends over 16 amino acids. J was trimmed by 5 bases and V by 5 bases; bases with no gene match: 9. Germline V gives CDR1 SGHNT, CDR2 YENEEA. DNA of the CDR3: TGTGCCAGCAGCCATTCCGGGACAGGGCAGACCGGGGAGCTGTTTTTT. It translates to CASSHSGTGQTGELFF.

Notes on this clonotype: Just one base apart from a much larger clone, this may be a read error. V gene TRBV5-6 combines with J gene TRBJ2-6, with D perhaps being TRBD1 or TRBD2 (5 bases each). The CDR3 consists of 18 residues. Germline CDR1 SGHDT, CDR2 YYEEEE. In DNA, the CDR3 is TGTGCCAGCAGCTTATTCGGGACGGAGAGCTCTGGGGCCAACGTCCCGACTTTC. This encodes CASSLFGTESSGANVPTF. Full variable domain (rest looked up from reference TRBV5-6 and TRBJ2-6): DAGVTQSPTHLIKTRGQQVTLRCSPKSGHDTVSWYQQALGQGPQFIFQYYEEEERQRGNFPDRFSGHQFPNYSSELNVNALLLGDSALYLCASSLFGTESSGANVPTFGAGSRLTVL.

The chain couples TRBV29-1 to TRBJ2-7; D gene unclear. Looked up from germline, CDR1 is SQVTM and CDR2 is ANQGSEA. The CDR3 runs 13 residues. The V end lost 6 bases, the J end lost 7 bases, and 19 bases lay between the germline ends. CDR3 DNA sequence: TGCAGCGTAGAGCGACATAGGGCAGATGAGCAGTACTTC. It is translated as CSVERHRADEQYF.

This clonotype has a count of ten or more. The V gene is TRBV29-1, the J gene TRBJ2-5; maybe TRBD2 (6 bases). The CDR3 length is 16 residues. V was cut by 6 bases and J by 4 bases, with 24 bases left in between. Per germline, CDR1 SQVTM and CDR2 ANQGSEA. The CDR3 is CSVDRWASAGSETQYF. The CDR3 coding sequence is TGCAGCGTCGACCGGTGGGCTAGCGCGGGATCAGAGACCCAGTACTTC.

In regard to this clonotype: Germline is not matched at one junction end, which may reflect a read error. The chain is built from TRBV19 and TRBJ1-5; D is undetermined. CDR1 is LNHDA, CDR2 SQIVND, per germline (reference sequence). The CDR3 length is 15 residues. The CDR3 bases are TGCGCCAGTAGTATCATCGCCAGCTTCAATCAGCCCCAGCATTTT. Translating it yields CASSIIASFNQPQHF.

With regard to this clonotype: One junction end disagrees with the germline gene, perhaps due to a read error. The chain combines TRBV7-9 with TRBJ2-4; D gene ambiguous. The DNA matches TRBJ2-7 better at its end, which makes the J call doubtful. CDR1 is SEHNR, CDR2 FQNEAQ, per germline (reference sequence). This CDR3 has 13 residues. The CDR3 loop is CAGSPPSDPEQYF. CDR3 nucleotide sequence: TGTGCCGGCAGCCCCCCTTCGGATCCCGAGCAGTACTTC.

This clonotype was counted a few times. The chain joins TRBV12-3 or TRBV12-4 to TRBJ2-1; tentative D call: TRBD2 (5 bases). The CDR3 runs to 13 residues. V lost 3 bases to trimming and J lost 10 bases, with 13 bases between them. In nucleotides, the CDR3 is TGTGCCAGCAGTTTCCTAGCAACCCACGAGCAGTTCTTC. This encodes CASSFLATHEQFF.

As DNA, the CDR3 is TGTGCCAGCAGCCTAATCGACATGGGGTACAATGAGCAGTTCTTC. Translation: CASSLIDMGYNEQFF. The rearrangement uses TRBV7-9 and TRBJ2-1; D unresolved. V was trimmed by 5 bases and J by 4 bases, leaving 15 bases between them. Germline-derived CDR1 and CDR2 are SEHNR and FQNEAQ (reference sequence). There are 15 residues in the CDR3. Based on the CDR3 plus reference TRBV7-9 and TRBJ2-1, the full variable domain is DTGVSQNPRHKITKRGQNVTFRCDPISEHNRLYWYRQTLGQGPEFLTYFQNEAQLEKSRLLSDRFSAERPKGSFSTLEIQRTEQGDSAMYLCASSLIDMGYNEQFFGPGTRLTVL.

The V and J genes are TRBV6-1 and TRBJ2-3, with a weak D call TRBD2 (6 bases). Per the germline V gene, CDR1 is MNHNS and CDR2 is SASEGT. V lost 2 bases and J lost 2, with 8 bases in between. The CDR3 extends over 14 amino acids. The CDR3 here is CASSERRVTDTQYF. The CDR3 DNA sequence: TGTGCCAGCAGTGAAAGGAGGGTCACAGATACGCAGTATTTT.

In this sample, this clonotype turned up a few times. V gene TRBV2 combines with J gene TRBJ2-7, with D possibly matching TRBD2 (5 bases). The CDR3 covers 15 residues. The V end lost 6 bases, the J end lost 2 bases, and 17 bases lay between the germline ends. Per germline, CDR1 SNHLY and CDR2 FYNNEI. CDR3: CASRAQLAETYEQYF. The DNA of the CDR3 is TGTGCCAGCAGGGCTCAGCTAGCTGAAACCTACGAGCAGTACTTC.

There are many counts of this clonotype. This chain links TRBV5-1 with TRBJ2-7; D not certain. CDR1 is SGHRS and CDR2 is YFSETQ in the germline V gene. The CDR3 loop spans 14 amino acids. The V end lost 4 bases, the J end lost 5 bases, and 16 bases lay between the germline ends. The CDR3 DNA is TGCGCCAGCAGCGGTACAACCCAGAATCACGAGCAGTACTTC. It is translated as CASSGTTQNHEQYF.